Each of the 25 T cell receptor beta chains below was sequenced from the same sample in a study of graft-versus-host responses after intestinal transplantation. The table came from immunoSEQ multiplex PCR; TCRdb's copy has only in-frame clones and leaves some out. The repertoire holds 9,800 or so clones, approximately 81% seen once, with around 22% in the top ten. The authors processed graft tissue to release intraepithelial and lamina propria lymphocytes. The sequences come from ileum tissue, collected about 530 days after intestinal transplant. The source is a human patient who received an intestinal transplant, so some T cells may come from the graft donor.

This chain uses TRBV9 with TRBJ1-2; no firm D call. Trimming cost V 0 bases and J 5 bases, with 5 bases left between them. Germline V gives CDR1 SGDLS, CDR2 YYNGEE. The CDR3 totals 12 residues. CDR3 region: CASSVGRYGYTF. For the CDR3, the DNA is TGTGCCAGCAGCGTAGGAAGGTATGGCTACACCTTC.

The chain recombines TRBV2 with TRBJ2-7; D is ambiguous. The CDR3 is 11 amino acids. V gave up 5 bases and J gave up 2 bases, with 4 bases separating them. Germline lookup yields CDR1 SNHLY and CDR2 FYNNEI. The chain's CDR3 is CASSPAYEQYF. The CDR3 DNA is TGTGCCAGCAGTCCCGCCTACGAGCAGTACTTC.

The chain has TRBV9 and TRBJ2-2; 12 bases are a match to TRBD2. Germline V gene data show CDR1 as SGDLS and CDR2 as YYNGEE. J was trimmed by 6 bases and V by 3 bases; bases with no gene match: 6. The CDR3 is 16 amino acids. CDR3: CASSERLAGVPGELFF. In nucleotides, the CDR3 is TGTGCCAGCAGCGAACGACTAGCGGGAGTTCCCGGGGAGCTGTTTTTT.

This sequence joins TRBV30 and TRBJ1-3, with D tentatively TRBD1 (5 bases). CDR1 and CDR2 from the germline V gene are GTSNPN and SVGIG (reference sequence). The CDR3 runs to 13 residues. V was pared by 2 bases and J by 2 bases, with 7 bases between. The CDR3 loop reads CAWSSRAGNTIYF. The CDR3 region has the DNA TGTGCCTGGAGTTCCAGGGCTGGAAACACCATATATTTT. Together with reference TRBV30 and TRBJ1-3, the CDR3 gives the full variable domain: SQTIHQWPATLVQPVGSPLSLECTVEGTSNPNLYWYRQAAGRGLQLLFYSVGIGQISSEVPQNLSASRPQDRQFILSSKKLLLSDSGFYLCAWSSRAGNTIYFGEGSWLTVV.

This chain connects TRBV6-5 to TRBJ2-2; D is ambiguous. Trimming shortened V by 6 bases and J by 6 bases, and 8 bases separated the two germline ends. The CDR3 has 12 amino acids. The V gene's germline CDR1 is MNHEY and CDR2 SVGAGI. The CDR3 DNA reads as TGTGCCAGCAGCCAAAAGGCCGGGGAGCTGTTTTTT. This codes for CASSQKAGELFF.

The rearrangement uses TRBV25-1 and TRBJ1-5; D unresolved. Germline V lookup: CDR1 MGHDK, CDR2 SYGVNS. CDR3 length: 16 residues. V was clipped by 2 bases and J by 0 bases, with 11 bases between them. The CDR3 sequence: CASSEPITDSNQPQHF. The CDR3 nucleotides read TGTGCCAGCAGTGAACCCATTACGGATAGCAATCAGCCCCAGCATTTT.

This clone was counted between two and nine times. The chain has TRBV28 and TRBJ1-2, with 7 bases identical to TRBD1. The CDR3 contains 12 residues. CDR1 MDHEN and CDR2 SYDVKM come from the germline V gene. Trimming took 6 bases from V and 4 from J; bases not matched to a gene: 2. CDR3 amino acids: CASRTGTYGYTF. CDR3 nucleotides: TGTGCCAGCAGGACAGGGACCTATGGCTACACCTTC.

This clone was observed a handful of times. V and J are TRBV5-8 and TRBJ1-1; D is uncertain. V gave up 1 base and J gave up 8 bases, with 15 bases separating them. The germline V gene encodes CDR1 SGHTS and CDR2 YDEGEE. CDR3 length: 14 residues. The chain's CDR3 is CASSLSLWTPEAFF. The DNA for the CDR3 is TGTGCCAGCAGCTTGTCGTTATGGACGCCCGAAGCTTTCTTT.

This sequence joins TRBV27 and TRBJ2-1, with 8 bases fitting TRBD2. CDR3 size: 16 residues. CDR1 is MNHEY, CDR2 SMNVEV, per germline (reference sequence). V lost 3 bases to trimming and J lost 4 bases; unmatched junction nucleotides: 8. CDR3 bases: TGTGCCAGCAGTTTGGAAACTAGCGGTCTATACAATGAGCAGTTCTTC. Translating it yields CASSLETSGLYNEQFF.

This chain connects TRBV5-4 to TRBJ1-2; no firm D call. Per germline, CDR1 SGHNT and CDR2 YYREEE (reference sequence). Trimming took 0 bases from V and 4 from J, leaving 7 bases between them. The CDR3 is 13 amino acids. The CDR3 nucleotides are TGTGCCAGCAGCTTGGCGGTGGGCTATGGCTACACCTTC. This encodes CASSLAVGYGYTF.

The chain carries TRBV12-5 and TRBJ1-1, with TRBD1 as a possible D gene (5 bases). The germline CDR1 and CDR2 sequences are LGHNT and FRNRAP. The CDR3 contains 14 residues. The V end lost 1 base, the J end lost 5 bases, and 11 bases lay between the germline ends. The CDR3 region has the DNA TGTGCTAGTGGTTTGGAGAGGGGCGGTACTGAAGCTTTCTTT. Amino acids: CASGLERGGTEAFF.

This chain uses TRBV10-3 with TRBJ1-1; D not certain. The V gene's germline CDR1 is ENHRY and CDR2 SYGVKD. CDR3 length equals 13 residues. V was pared by 10 bases and J by 1 base, with 13 bases between. CDR3 DNA: TGTGCCACCCGGACTTCTACGAACACTGAAGCTTTCTTT. Protein product: CATRTSTNTEAFF.

The genes are TRBV2 and TRBJ2-3, with 7 nucleotides matching TRBD1. CDR3 length: 12 residues. J was trimmed by 6 bases and V by 4 bases; bases with no gene match: 1. Germline CDR1 SNHLY, CDR2 FYNNEI. The chain's CDR3 is CASSVDRDTQYF. Here the CDR3 DNA reads TGTGCCAGCAGTGTGGACAGGGATACGCAGTATTTT.

This clone showed up just once. The DNA for the CDR3 is TGCGCCAGCAGCTTGTTCGGCCTCTCCTACGAGCAGTACTTC. It is translated as CASSLFGLSYEQYF. The chain has TRBV5-1 and TRBJ2-7, with no clear D. The CDR3 has 14 amino acids. The germline gives CDR1 SGHRS, CDR2 YFSETQ. Trimming removed 1 base from V and 0 bases from J, with 8 bases in between. Filled out from reference TRBV5-1 and TRBJ2-7, the complete variable domain reads KAGVTQTPRYLIKTRGQQVTLSCSPISGHRSVSWYQQTPGQGLQFLFEYFSETQRNKGNFPGRFSGRQFSNSRSEMNVSTLELGDSALYLCASSLFGLSYEQYFGPGTRLTVT.

In its sample, this clone was seen a few times. V is TRBV6-5 and J is TRBJ1-2, with D uncertain. The CDR3 has 13 amino acids. The germline V gene encodes CDR1 MNHEY and CDR2 SVGAGI. V was trimmed by 6 bases and J by 0 bases, leaving 8 bases between them. The CDR3 loop reads CASRRDTNYGYTF. In nucleotides, the CDR3 is TGTGCCAGCAGGAGAGACACTAACTATGGCTACACCTTC.

Concerning this clone itself: Mismatch with germline at one junction end may stem from a read error. The genes are TRBV5-1 and TRBJ1-1; 7 bases line up with TRBD1. There are 13 residues in the CDR3. The germline V gene encodes CDR1 SGHRS and CDR2 YFSETQ. In DNA form, the CDR3 reads TGTGCCAGCAGCTTGACAGGGTTCACTGAAGCTTTCTTT. Its translation: CASSLTGFTEAFF. Looking up the rest from reference TRBV5-1 and TRBJ1-1 gives the full variable domain: KAGVTQTPRYLIKTRGQQVTLSCSPISGHRSVSWYQQTPGQGLQFLFEYFSETQRNKGNFPGRFSGRQFSNSRSEMNVSTLELGDSALYLCASSLTGFTEAFFGQGTRLTVV.

V is TRBV11-3 and J is TRBJ2-3, with D maybe TRBD2 (6 bases). Germline CDR1 SGHNT, CDR2 YENEEA. Trimming removed 4 bases from V and 0 bases from J, with 8 bases in between. The CDR3 consists of 14 residues. Here the CDR3 reads CASSSRGSTDTQYF. The CDR3 DNA sequence: TGTGCCAGCAGCTCCCGGGGGAGCACAGATACGCAGTATTTT.

This clone is classed as medium-sized. This sequence joins TRBV5-6 and TRBJ1-1; 7 nucleotides match TRBD1. Trimming at V came to 4 bases and at J to 1 base, leaving 10 bases not matched to a gene. This CDR3 is 16 amino acids long. Germline CDR1 and CDR2: SGHDT and YYEEEE. The CDR3 region is CASSPFWDRKNTEAFF. Written as DNA, the CDR3 is TGTGCCAGCAGCCCTTTTTGGGACAGAAAGAACACTGAAGCTTTCTTT.

V gene TRBV11-1 combines with J gene TRBJ1-2; possible D gene TRBD1, 5 bases. The V and J ends lost 5 bases and 4 bases respectively, with 14 bases between them. The CDR3 has 14 residues. CDR1 and CDR2 (germline): SGHAT, FQDESV (reference sequence). DNA for the CDR3: TGTGCCAGCAGCCCCTATCAGGGACTCTATGGCTACACCTTC. It codes for CASSPYQGLYGYTF.

This chain connects TRBV13 to TRBJ2-7; unclear D gene. This CDR3 region has 14 residues. V lost 6 bases, J lost 3 bases, and 15 bases lay in between. Germline CDR1 and CDR2: PRHDT and FYEKMQ (reference sequence). In DNA form, the CDR3 reads TGTGCCAGCAGTAGAAGGTGGGGTAACTACGAGCAGTACTTC. It translates to CASSRRWGNYEQYF.

This sequence joins TRBV30 and TRBJ2-5, with D perhaps matching TRBD1 (6 bases). The CDR3 loop spans 13 amino acids. Trimming stripped 0 bases from V and 5 bases from J, with 10 bases between. Germline values: CDR1 GTSNPN, CDR2 SVGIG (reference sequence). The CDR3, as DNA: TGTGCCTGGAGTGTCGCAGGGGTGGAGACCCAGTACTTC. It yields the protein CAWSVAGVETQYF.

The rearrangement joins TRBV7-9 to TRBJ2-1, with a tentative D call TRBD1 (5 bases). This CDR3 contains 13 residues. The germline V gene encodes CDR1 SEHNR and CDR2 FQNEAQ (reference sequence). V gave up 6 bases and J gave up 4 bases, with 10 bases separating them. CDR3 region: CASSRQLYNEQFF. CDR3 DNA: TGTGCCAGCAGTAGACAGCTGTACAATGAGCAGTTCTTC. Filled out from reference TRBV7-9 and TRBJ2-1, the complete variable domain reads DTGVSQNPRHKITKRGQNVTFRCDPISEHNRLYWYRQTLGQGPEFLTYFQNEAQLEKSRLLSDRFSAERPKGSFSTLEIQRTEQGDSAMYLCASSRQLYNEQFFGPGTRLTVL.

This clone has just a few counts. The genes are TRBV28 and TRBJ2-7; D is unclear. This CDR3 comprises 12 residues. Germline loops: CDR1 MDHEN, CDR2 SYDVKM. Deletions cut 5 bases from V and 3 bases from J, with 8 bases between. The CDR3 DNA sequence: TGTGCCAGCAGTAGCGCAATCTACGAGCAGTACTTC. This codes for CASSSAIYEQYF.

This clone is a singleton in its sample. This sequence joins TRBV15 and TRBJ2-3; 7 positions agree with TRBD1. The V segment lost 4 bases and the J segment 5 bases; nucleotides outside the gene matches: 6. The CDR3 is 14 amino acids. Per the germline V gene, CDR1 is LNHNV and CDR2 is YYDKDF (reference sequence). DNA for the CDR3: TGTGCCACCAGCACTGCTAGGGGGCGAGATACGCAGTATTTT. It is translated as CATSTARGRDTQYF. Using reference TRBV15 and TRBJ2-3 for the parts outside the CDR3, the full variable domain is DAMVIQNPRYQVTQFGKPVTLSCSQTLNHNVMYWYQQKSSQAPKLLFHYYDKDFNNEADTPDNFQSRRPNTSFCFLDIRSPGLGDTAMYLCATSTARGRDTQYFGPGTRLTVL.

The rearrangement uses TRBV28 and TRBJ1-1; the D is unclear. The length of the CDR3 is 15 residues. Germline CDR1 MDHEN, CDR2 SYDVKM. Trimming stripped 3 bases from V and 4 bases from J, with 15 bases between. This chain's CDR3 is CASSFGNQPSTEAFF. The CDR3 DNA reads as TGTGCCAGCAGTTTCGGGAATCAACCCAGCACTGAAGCTTTCTTT.